Sequencing of this T cell receptor beta chain was carried out in a study of CD8 T cells in ankylosing spondylitis. Study-wide findings and caveats: Fewer than 10 highly homologous variants made up a TCR beta motif that seemed to typify ankylosing spondylitis blood. Enrichment of disease-linked clones was reportedly significant in matched ankylosing spondylitis synovial fluid. In the blood and synovial fluid of reactive arthritis, some motif variants had been previously reported.

This clonotype was counted between two and nine times. Its antigen is unknown. This CDR3 spans 15 amino acids. In germline, CDR1 is MGHRA, CDR2 YSYEKL. The V gene lost 4 bases and the J gene lost 0 bases, with 13 bases spanning the gap. Library preparation for TCR beta used quantitative 5'-RACE with molecular barcodes. TCRdb re-called the 5' RACE reads through MiXCR, storing one row per CDR3 protein. The sample contains approximately 350,000 distinct CDR3 sequences, 20% of which appear only once. V gene TRBV4-1 combines with J gene TRBJ2-7; TRBD2 is a possible D gene (5 bases). Sequencing used blood, either unsorted or a sorted T cell fraction (not recorded which). The receptor was isolated from a male donor with ankylosing spondylitis or in good health (not recorded which). The CDR3 nucleotides read TGCGCCAGCAGCCTCGGGGTGGCCCTCTCCTACGAGCAGTACTTC. As protein: CASSLGVALSYEQYF.